This TCR beta chain was found in a study of long-term antiretroviral therapy in people with HIV. Looking at the study overall: Sampling started about a decade before the 2015 immediate-ART recommendation.

V was clipped by 9 bases and J by 10 bases; unmatched bases: 14. The CDR3 covers 14 residues. Per the germline V gene, CDR1 is MNHNS and CDR2 is SASEGT. Participants who had HIV were, without exception, treated in the United States. A v3.0 immunoSEQ assay was performed at survey level. Assay: immunoSEQ multiplex PCR; the TCRdb copy retains only in-frame clones and omits some. The sample records 20,000 to 25,000 clones, approximately 84% being singletons. On this clone: Its antigen remains unidentified.

Findings and limits, study-wide: In samples taken after ART, diversity increased but remained below transplant donor control levels.

The chain combines TRBV6-1 with TRBJ1-1; TRBD1 matches at 10 bases. The source of this sequence is a man aged 35-49 years with HIV. Sample: unsorted PBMCs, taken 0.5 years before starting antiretroviral therapy. Here the CDR3 reads CASGTGETVSVAFF. The CDR3 DNA reads as TGTGCCAGTGGGACAGGGGAAACAGTGTCGGTAGCTTTCTTT.